These 8 T cell receptor beta chains came from one sample sequenced in a study of Graves' ophthalmopathy and Graves' hyperthyroidism. Amplified material comprised TCR beta CDR3 regions derived from RNA transcripts. An initial RT-PCR round employing HTBI primers preceded a second-round multiplex PCR. Via MiXCR, TCRdb re-called the multiplex PCR reads, giving one row per CDR3 protein. This sample has approximately 700,000 distinct CDR3 sequences; approximately 40% occur once, and the top ten carry less than 55%. Material: peripheral blood. Receptor source: an adult man with Graves' ophthalmopathy.

This clonotype showed up many times. The V gene is TRBV19, the J gene TRBJ2-5; D is unresolved. V was pared by 4 bases and J by 2 bases, with 8 bases between. CDR1 and CDR2 (germline): LNHDA, SQIVND (reference sequence). The CDR3 is 13 amino acids. Here the CDR3 DNA reads TGTGCCAGTAGTACCAGCGTACAAGAGACCCAGTACTTC. Amino acid sequence: CASSTSVQETQYF.

This clonotype has ten or more counts. V gene TRBV2 combines with J gene TRBJ1-6; D is undetermined. Germline V gene lookup returns CDR1 SNHLY and CDR2 FYNNEI. The length of the CDR3 is 14 residues. Trimming left V 5 bases short and J 7 bases short, with 12 bases between. For the CDR3, the DNA is TGTGCCAGCAGTCGGTCCCTCGGCAATTCACCCCTCCACTTT. This translates into CASSRSLGNSPLHF.

The sample holds a few counts of this clonotype. The chain is built from TRBV25-1 and TRBJ2-2, with TRBD1 as a possible D gene (6 bases). The CDR3 contains 15 residues. The germline CDR1 and CDR2 sequences are MGHDK and SYGVNS. V dropped 6 bases and J dropped 2 bases, with 13 bases sitting between them. DNA of the CDR3: TGTGCCAGCAGACAGGGACACAGAAACACCGGGGAGCTGTTTTTT. Its protein product is CASRQGHRNTGELFF. The variable domain in full, with the rest retrieved from reference TRBV25-1 and TRBJ2-2, is EADIYQTPRYLVIGTGKKITLECSQTMGHDKMYWYQQDPGMELHLIHYSYGVNSTEKGDLSSESTVSRIRTEHFPLTLESARPSHTSQYLCASRQGHRNTGELFFGEGSRLTVL.

Ten or more counts support this clonotype. The chain couples TRBV11-2 to TRBJ1-5; D might be TRBD1 (6 bases). V dropped 9 bases and J dropped 7 bases, with 16 bases sitting between them. CDR1 SGHAT and CDR2 FQNNGV come from the germline V gene. This CDR3 is 13 amino acids long. The CDR3 DNA is TGTGCCAGTAGAGGGGGTGCAGGGCAGCCCCAGCATTTT. Amino acid sequence: CASRGGAGQPQHF.

This clonotype was seen many times. The chain has TRBV29-1 and TRBJ1-3; TRBD1 matches at 12 bases. The germline V gene has CDR1 SQVTM and CDR2 ANQGSEA. V shed 6 bases and J 4 bases; nucleotides not matched to a gene: 7. The CDR3 extends over 15 amino acids. The CDR3 is CSVGTGGHGGNTIYF. The DNA for the CDR3 is TGCAGCGTAGGGACAGGGGGCCACGGCGGAAACACCATATATTTT. Together with reference TRBV29-1 and TRBJ1-3, the CDR3 gives the full variable domain: SAVISQKPSRDICQRGTSLTIQCQVDSQVTMMFWYRQQPGQSLTLIATANQGSEATYESGFVIDKFPISRPNLTFSTLTVSNMSPEDSSIYLCSVGTGGHGGNTIYFGEGSWLTVV.

The table lists this clonotype with many counts. This chain links TRBV25-1 with TRBJ1-1; D is undetermined. CDR1 and CDR2 (germline): MGHDK, SYGVNS. This CDR3 has 11 residues. Trimming stripped 6 bases from V and 3 bases from J, with 5 bases between. CDR3 DNA sequence: TGTGCCAGCAGAGCATACACTGAAGCTTTCTTT. Translation gives CASRAYTEAFF.

The chain is built from TRBV2 and TRBJ2-7; D is perhaps TRBD1 (7 bases). Germline V gene lookup returns CDR1 SNHLY and CDR2 FYNNEI. Trimming took off 6 bases at V and 3 bases at J, with 18 bases between the two ends. CDR3 length: 15 amino acids. The CDR3 is CASSPGRRGLYEQYF. As DNA, the CDR3 is TGTGCCAGCAGCCCAGGGAGGAGGGGGCTCTACGAGCAGTACTTC.

This clonotype was observed many times. The chain carries TRBV7-2 and TRBJ1-4, with D unresolved. The CDR3 sequence is 15 residues long. The V and J ends lost 1 base and 5 bases respectively, with 11 bases between them. Germline V lookup: CDR1 SGHTA, CDR2 FQGNSA. The CDR3, as DNA: TGTGCCAGCAGCTTAGACCTCACAGTGAATGAAAAACTGTTTTTT. Translated, it gives CASSLDLTVNEKLFF.